This TCR beta chain appears in the sequencing data of a study of T cells in Graves' hyperthyroidism and ophthalmopathy. This clonotype was counted only a few times. TCR beta CDR3 region amplification was performed from RNA transcripts. HTBI primers drove first-round RT-PCR of the TCR CDR3. TCRdb independently ran MiXCR on the multiplex PCR reads; one entry per CDR3 protein. The table lists around 300,000 distinct CDR3 sequences, approximately 20% of them singletons. Lactation, pregnancy, other autoimmune disease or uncontrolled infection excluded patients. The receptor comes from a young man with Graves' ophthalmopathy. Material for sequencing was blood.

The DNA for the CDR3 is TGTGCCAGCAGCCGAGGGGCGGAGGGCAATCAGCCCCAGCATTTT. Amino acids: CASSRGAEGNQPQHF. The J gene is TRBJ1-5, the V gene TRBV11-2, with D possibly matching TRBD1 (5 bases). V dropped 5 bases and J dropped 2 bases, with 13 bases sitting between them. CDR3 length: 15 amino acids. Germline V gives CDR1 SGHAT, CDR2 FQNNGV.